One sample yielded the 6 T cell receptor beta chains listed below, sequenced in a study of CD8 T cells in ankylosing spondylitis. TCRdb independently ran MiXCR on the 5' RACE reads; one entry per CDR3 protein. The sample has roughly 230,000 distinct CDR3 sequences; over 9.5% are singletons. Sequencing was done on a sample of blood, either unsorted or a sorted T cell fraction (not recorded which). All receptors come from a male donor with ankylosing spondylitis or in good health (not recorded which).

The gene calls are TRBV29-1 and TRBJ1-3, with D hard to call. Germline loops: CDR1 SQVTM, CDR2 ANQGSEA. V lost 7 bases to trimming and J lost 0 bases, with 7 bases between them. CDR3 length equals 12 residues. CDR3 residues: CSAANSGNTIYF. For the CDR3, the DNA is TGCAGCGCAGCCAACTCTGGAAACACCATATATTTT.

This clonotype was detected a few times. This CDR3 reads CATEGDTGELFF. DNA of the CDR3: TGTGCCACCGAGGGGGACACCGGGGAGCTGTTTTTT. The V call is TRBV10-3, the J call TRBJ2-2; perhaps TRBD1 as D (6 bases). Per germline, CDR1 ENHRY and CDR2 SYGVKD. The CDR3 totals 12 residues. The V gene lost 10 bases and the J gene lost 3 bases, with 9 bases spanning the gap.

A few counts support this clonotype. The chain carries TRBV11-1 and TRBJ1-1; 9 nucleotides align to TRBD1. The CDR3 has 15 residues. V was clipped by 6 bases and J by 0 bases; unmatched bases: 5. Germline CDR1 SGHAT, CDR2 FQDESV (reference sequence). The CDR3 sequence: CASSSRDRVNTEAFF. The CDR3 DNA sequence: TGTGCCAGCAGTTCCCGGGACAGGGTGAACACTGAAGCTTTCTTT.

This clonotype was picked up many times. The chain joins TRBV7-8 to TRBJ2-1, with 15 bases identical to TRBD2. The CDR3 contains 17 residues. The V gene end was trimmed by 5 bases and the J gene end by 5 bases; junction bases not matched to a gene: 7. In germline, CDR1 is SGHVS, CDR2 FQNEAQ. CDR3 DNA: TGTGCCAGCAGCCCCGGACTAGCGGGAGGGTCCCACAATGAGCAGTTCTTC. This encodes CASSPGLAGGSHNEQFF.

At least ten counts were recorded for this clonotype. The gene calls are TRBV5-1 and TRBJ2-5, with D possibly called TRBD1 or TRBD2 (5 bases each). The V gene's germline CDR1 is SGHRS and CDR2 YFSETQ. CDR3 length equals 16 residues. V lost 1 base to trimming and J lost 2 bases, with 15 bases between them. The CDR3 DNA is TGCGCCAGCAGCTTGCCCCCGGGACGGATACAAGAGACCCAGTACTTC. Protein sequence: CASSLPPGRIQETQYF.

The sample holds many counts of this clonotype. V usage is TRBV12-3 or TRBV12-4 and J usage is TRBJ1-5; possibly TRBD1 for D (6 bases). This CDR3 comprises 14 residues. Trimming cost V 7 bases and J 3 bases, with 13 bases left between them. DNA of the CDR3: TGTGCCAGCACCCTACAGGGCTCCAATCAGCCCCAGCATTTT. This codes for CASTLQGSNQPQHF.